Detailed here is one T cell receptor beta chain. Its matching antigen is unknown. This sample stems from a study of PD-1 blockade in mismatch repair-deficient tumors. As for the study in general: Patients had approximately 12 mismatch repair-deficient cancer types, all previously treated and progressing. Findings of the study overall: Rapid post-treatment expansion, then contraction, generally preceding radiologic response, marked tumor-resident clones.

Assay: immunoSEQ multiplex PCR; the TCRdb copy retains only in-frame clones and omits some. This sample carries 45,000 to 60,000 clones, approximately 80% of them seen once, and the ten largest clones take 3.3%. The trim removed 5 bases at V and 3 bases at J, leaving 4 bases unmatched. Germline CDR1 is SGHTA and CDR2 is FQGNSA. The CDR3 length is 16 residues. The clonotype was recovered from an adult with mismatch repair-deficient cancer. This sequence joins TRBV7-2 and TRBJ2-3, with 14 bases lining up with TRBD2. Specimen: peripheral blood, collected 4 weeks after starting pembrolizumab. This CDR3 is CASSPGTSGSTDTQYF. CDR3 coding DNA: TGTGCCAGCAGCCCGGGGACTAGCGGGAGTACAGATACGCAGTATTTT.